The 32 T cell receptor beta chains reported below all come from one sample, sequenced in a study of CD8 T cells in Susac syndrome. Random hexamers served to reverse transcribe about 0.5 to 1 ug RNA. TCRdb redid the calling of the immunoSEQ multiplex PCR reads with MiXCR, one entry per CDR3 protein. Of 150,000 to 190,000 distinct CDR3 sequences listed, roughly 96% were seen once; the top ten hold 0.15% to 0.2%. The sequenced sample was CD4+ T cells from PBMCs. The receptor source for this set is a human donor with Susac syndrome.

This clonotype was picked up one time. The chain carries TRBV12-3 or TRBV12-4 and TRBJ2-7; possibly TRBD1 for D (6 bases). Trimming removed 5 bases at V and 0 bases at J, with 11 bases between. The CDR3 spans 14 residues. The CDR3 DNA is TGTGCCAGCAGTGCCCCGGGACACTCCTACGAGCAGTACTTC. It encodes CASSAPGHSYEQYF.

This chain connects TRBV19 to TRBJ1-2; weak D call: TRBD1 (5 bases). V was shortened by 7 bases and J by 4 bases, with 10 bases between the two germline ends. CDR3 length: 12 residues. Germline CDR1 LNHDA, CDR2 SQIVND (reference sequence). As DNA, the CDR3 is TGTGCCAGTAATGGCAGGGCCTATGGCTACACCTTC. Translation gives CASNGRAYGYTF.

The V call is TRBV7-2, the J call TRBJ1-1; tentatively, D is TRBD1 (5 bases). Trimming cost V 7 bases and J 7 bases, with 25 bases left between them. CDR1 is SGHTA and CDR2 is FQGNSA in the germline V gene. The CDR3 is made up of 16 amino acids. Written as DNA, the CDR3 is TGTGCCAGCACCCAGGAAGGGCCGGTGGGGGTCGGTGAAGCTTTCTTT. Protein product: CASTQEGPVGVGEAFF.

The chain has TRBV28 and TRBJ1-1, with D unresolved. With 4 bases removed from V and 7 bases from J, the gap between germline ends came to 16 bases. The germline CDR1 and CDR2 sequences are MDHEN and SYDVKM. The CDR3 is 14 amino acids. CDR3 residues: CASSWRGVFGEAFF. The CDR3 nucleotides are TGTGCCAGCAGTTGGCGCGGGGTATTCGGTGAAGCTTTCTTT.

This chain uses TRBV12-3 or TRBV12-4 with TRBJ1-4; 7 bases agree with TRBD1. Losses at the gene ends were 1 base for V and 7 bases for J; bases not matched to a gene: 6. The CDR3 contains 15 residues. This CDR3 reads CASSLGGGVREKLFF. The CDR3 bases are TGTGCCAGCAGTTTAGGAGGGGGCGTCCGTGAAAAACTGTTTTTT.

V is TRBV11-2 and J is TRBJ2-5; D unresolved. There are 14 residues in the CDR3. Germline V gene data show CDR1 as SGHAT and CDR2 as FQNNGV. Trimming removed 4 bases from V and 5 bases from J, with 14 bases in between. This chain's CDR3 is CASSYGGVQETQYF. The DNA of the CDR3 is TGTGCCAGCAGCTACGGTGGGGTGCAGGAGACCCAGTACTTC.

The chain links TRBV2 to TRBJ1-3; the D gene is possibly TRBD1 (5 bases). Germline V CDR1 and CDR2: SNHLY, FYNNEI. CDR3 length: 14 residues. Between the trimmed V and J ends, which lost 7 bases and 4 bases, there was a span of 14 bases. The DNA of the CDR3 is TGTGCCAGCACGTACCAGGGTGACGGAAACACCATATATTTT. Translation gives CASTYQGDGNTIYF.

The rearrangement links TRBV29-1 to TRBJ2-1; D is ambiguous. Germline assignment: CDR1 SQVTM and CDR2 ANQGSEA. CDR3 size: 9 residues. Trimming took 4 bases from V and 8 from J, leaving 3 bases between them. CDR3: CSVGYEQFF. The CDR3 DNA reads TGCAGCGTTGGGTATGAGCAGTTCTTC.

The chain recombines TRBV18 with TRBJ2-5; no clear D. This CDR3 contains 14 residues. CDR1 and CDR2 from the germline V gene are KGHSH and LQKENI. V was trimmed by 1 base and J by 2 bases, leaving 8 bases between them. CDR3 protein: CASSPQGWQETQYF. The CDR3 DNA is TGTGCCAGCTCACCACAGGGCTGGCAAGAGACCCAGTACTTC.

The chain carries TRBV9 and TRBJ2-1; D gene uncertain. The CDR3 runs to 11 residues. Germline CDR1 and CDR2: SGDLS and YYNGEE. The V end lost 3 bases, the J end lost 11 bases, and 9 bases lay between the germline ends. CDR3 loop: CASSASFQQFF. CDR3 DNA sequence: TGTGCCAGCAGCGCAAGCTTTCAGCAGTTCTTC.

The rearrangement links TRBV29-1 to TRBJ2-3; 7 bases agree with TRBD2. The CDR3 totals 13 residues. Germline CDR1 is SQVTM and CDR2 is ANQGSEA. The trim removed 4 bases at V and 0 bases at J, leaving 1 base unmatched. The CDR3 loop reads CSVAGGSTDTQYF. The CDR3, as DNA: TGCAGCGTTGCGGGGGGTAGCACAGATACGCAGTATTTT.

This clonotype was detected only a few times. V usage is TRBV20-1 and J usage is TRBJ2-4; D ambiguous. CDR1 is DFQATT and CDR2 is SNEGSKA in the germline V gene (reference sequence). V was cut by 0 bases and J by 8 bases, with 11 bases left in between. The CDR3 is made up of 13 amino acids. The CDR3 DNA is TGCAGTGCTAGAGATGGGAAGGCTTACATTCAGTACTTC. Translating gives CSARDGKAYIQYF.

The chain recombines TRBV11-3 with TRBJ1-1; D not certain. Trimming removed 5 bases at V and 0 bases at J, with 7 bases between. The germline CDR1 and CDR2 sequences are SGHNT and YENEEA. The CDR3 runs 13 residues. The CDR3 region has the DNA TGTGCCAGCAGCCCTAACATGAACACTGAAGCTTTCTTT. This sequence encodes CASSPNMNTEAFF. Full variable domain (outside the CDR3, taken from reference TRBV11-3 and TRBJ1-1): EAGVVQSPRYKIIEKKQPVAFWCNPISGHNTLYWYLQNLGQGPELLIRYENEEAVDDSQLPKDRFSAERLKGVDSTLKIQPAELGDSAVYLCASSPNMNTEAFFGQGTRLTVV.

The chain uses TRBV29-1 and TRBJ2-7, with a possible D match to TRBD1 (5 bases). The CDR3 spans 12 residues. In germline, CDR1 is SQVTM, CDR2 ANQGSEA. With 3 bases removed from V and 3 bases from J, the gap between germline ends came to 9 bases. The CDR3 sequence: CSVEGHNYEQYF. The CDR3 DNA reads TGCAGCGTTGAGGGGCACAACTACGAGCAGTACTTC.

The V call is TRBV19, the J call TRBJ2-2; D gene uncertain. CDR1 and CDR2 (germline): LNHDA, SQIVND (reference sequence). Deletions cut 4 bases from V and 5 bases from J, with 17 bases between. The CDR3 extends over 16 amino acids. The CDR3 spells CASSRGDFQATGELFF. CDR3 nucleotide sequence: TGTGCCAGTAGTAGAGGTGACTTCCAGGCAACCGGGGAGCTGTTTTTT.

The rearrangement joins TRBV7-9 to TRBJ2-1; TRBD2 matches at 7 bases. This CDR3 has 14 residues. V was pared by 5 bases and J by 8 bases, with 9 bases of the junction left unmatched. The V gene's germline CDR1 is SEHNR and CDR2 FQNEAQ (reference sequence). The DNA for the CDR3 is TGTGCCAGCAGCCCAGAGGGAGGGTATTATGAGCAGTTCTTC. Protein product: CASSPEGGYYEQFF. Full variable domain (missing parts from reference TRBV7-9 and TRBJ2-1): DTGVSQNPRHKITKRGQNVTFRCDPISEHNRLYWYRQTLGQGPEFLTYFQNEAQLEKSRLLSDRFSAERPKGSFSTLEIQRTEQGDSAMYLCASSPEGGYYEQFFGPGTRLTVL.

The chain joins TRBV7-8 to TRBJ2-5, with D perhaps being TRBD1 or TRBD2 (5 bases each). Germline V gene data show CDR1 as SGHVS and CDR2 as FQNEAQ. V lost 5 bases to trimming and J lost 2 bases, with 24 bases between them. The CDR3 consists of 18 residues. The CDR3 is CASSPQKRRDQLQETQYF. As DNA, the CDR3 is TGTGCCAGCAGCCCGCAAAAGCGACGGGACCAACTTCAAGAGACCCAGTACTTC. Complete variable domain (other parts from reference TRBV7-8 and TRBJ2-5): GAGVSQSPRYKVAKRGQDVALRCDPISGHVSLFWYQQALGQGPEFLTYFQNEAQLDKSGLPSDRFFAERPEGSVSTLKIQRTQQEDSAVYLCASSPQKRRDQLQETQYFGPGTRLLVL.

The chain employs TRBV7-2 and TRBJ1-5, with D perhaps TRBD1 (6 bases). CDR3 length: 15 amino acids. Germline V gene sequence: CDR1 SGHTA, CDR2 FQGNSA. Between the trimmed V and J ends, which lost 2 bases and 6 bases, there was a span of 14 bases. The chain's CDR3 is CASSLSDSGGQPQHF. CDR3 bases: TGTGCCAGCAGCTTATCGGACAGCGGGGGTCAGCCCCAGCATTTT.

V is TRBV12-3 or TRBV12-4 and J is TRBJ1-3, with D unresolved. The CDR3 contains 16 residues. V lost 6 bases, J lost 0 bases, and 15 bases lay in between. The CDR3 reads CASRLGLLDSGNTIYF. The CDR3 nucleotides read TGTGCCAGCAGGCTAGGGTTGTTAGACTCTGGAAACACCATATATTTT.

V usage is TRBV25-1 and J usage is TRBJ2-7; no definite D call. The CDR3 is 13 amino acids. The V gene lost 4 bases and the J gene lost 3 bases, with 10 bases spanning the gap. Germline V gene lookup returns CDR1 MGHDK and CDR2 SYGVNS. The CDR3 sequence: CASSVIPLYEQYF. The CDR3 DNA follows: TGTGCCAGCAGTGTAATTCCGCTCTACGAGCAGTACTTC.

The chain couples TRBV3-1 to TRBJ1-6; TRBD1 agrees at 12 bases. The V and J ends lost 4 bases and 10 bases, in that order; junction bases with no gene match: 5. The CDR3 is 15 residues long. From germline, CDR1 is LGHDT and CDR2 YNNKEL (reference sequence). In DNA, the CDR3 is TGTGCCAGCAGCCTTGGGACAGGGGGCCAATCACCCCTCCACTTT. Translating gives CASSLGTGGQSPLHF.

The rearrangement links TRBV5-6 to TRBJ2-5; the match to TRBD1 covers 7 bases. After removal of 0 bases from V and 4 bases from J, the junction contained 6 bases not matched to a gene. CDR1 and CDR2 (germline): SGHDT, YYEEEE. The CDR3 totals 15 residues. CDR3: CASSLEGGPLETQYF. The CDR3, as DNA: TGTGCCAGCAGCTTGGAAGGGGGCCCTCTAGAGACCCAGTACTTC.

V usage is TRBV7-3 and J usage is TRBJ1-1; tentative D call: TRBD1 (6 bases). Germline V gene data show CDR1 as SGHTA and CDR2 as FQGTGA. The CDR3 is 15 amino acids. V was pared by 5 bases and J by 3 bases, with 16 bases between. CDR3 in amino acids: CASSPRGGADTEAFF. The CDR3 nucleotides read TGTGCCAGCAGCCCAAGGGGGGGGGCCGACACTGAAGCTTTCTTT. Full variable domain (remainder filled in from reference TRBV7-3 and TRBJ1-1): GAGVSQTPSNKVTEKGKYVELRCDPISGHTALYWYRQSLGQGPEFLIYFQGTGAADDSGLPNDRFFAVRPEGSVSTLKIQRTERGDSAVYLCASSPRGGADTEAFFGQGTRLTVV.

This sequence joins TRBV20-1 and TRBJ1-2, with 8 bases aligning to TRBD1. Germline trimming cut 6 bases from V and 4 bases from J; bases unmatched to any gene: 10. Germline V gene data show CDR1 as DFQATT and CDR2 as SNEGSKA (reference sequence). The length of the CDR3 is 14 residues. The CDR3 DNA reads TGCAGTGCCATGGACAGGGTATCCACCTATGGCTACACCTTC. Protein sequence: CSAMDRVSTYGYTF.

This CDR3 reads CASSVDPGQPSSSPLHF. The DNA of the CDR3 is TGTGCCAGCAGCGTAGACCCGGGACAGCCTTCGAGTTCACCCCTCCACTTT. This chain links TRBV9 with TRBJ1-6, with 7 bases that match TRBD1. With 0 bases clipped from V and 9 bases from J, the junction kept 12 bases outside the gene matches. CDR1 SGDLS and CDR2 YYNGEE come from the germline V gene. This CDR3 comprises 17 residues.

J is TRBJ2-1 and V is TRBV29-1, with D tentatively TRBD2 (6 bases). V was clipped by 3 bases and J by 2 bases, with 11 bases between them. The CDR3 spans 14 residues. In germline, CDR1 is SQVTM, CDR2 ANQGSEA. CDR3 bases: TGCAGCGTTGATGCGGCTAGCGCCTACAATGAGCAGTTCTTC. Its translation: CSVDAASAYNEQFF.

The DNA for the CDR3 is TGTGCCAGCTTCTTACGGGACACTGAAGCTTTCTTT. It encodes CASFLRDTEAFF. This sequence joins TRBV7-9 and TRBJ1-1; D is unclear. Germline V CDR1 and CDR2: SEHNR, FQNEAQ (reference sequence). The CDR3 consists of 12 residues. V lost 8 bases to trimming and J lost 3 bases, with 10 bases between them.

This sequence joins TRBV7-9 and TRBJ1-2, with D perhaps TRBD1 (6 bases). The CDR3 runs 12 residues. Germline CDR1 is SEHNR and CDR2 is FQNEAQ (reference sequence). Trimming took 7 bases from V and 6 from J, leaving 12 bases between them. This CDR3 is CASTREGDGYTF. CDR3 in DNA: TGTGCCAGCACTCGAGAGGGGGATGGCTACACCTTC. Together with reference TRBV7-9 and TRBJ1-2, the CDR3 gives the full variable domain: DTGVSQNPRHKITKRGQNVTFRCDPISEHNRLYWYRQTLGQGPEFLTYFQNEAQLEKSRLLSDRFSAERPKGSFSTLEIQRTEQGDSAMYLCASTREGDGYTFGSGTRLTVV.

The chain recombines TRBV12-3 or TRBV12-4 with TRBJ2-2, with a tentative D call TRBD2 (6 bases). Trimming shortened V by 7 bases and J by 2 bases, and 14 bases separated the two germline ends. This CDR3 has 15 residues. In nucleotides, the CDR3 is TGTGCCAGCACCCCCGGGACTTCAAACACCGGGGAGCTGTTTTTT. The encoded protein is CASTPGTSNTGELFF.

The chain uses TRBV7-2 and TRBJ2-7; 7 bases line up with TRBD1. CDR1 is SGHTA and CDR2 is FQGNSA in the germline V gene. After removal of 4 bases from V and 3 bases from J, the junction contained 6 bases not matched to a gene. The CDR3 contains 14 residues. CDR3: CASSSGTVLYEQYF. The CDR3 DNA reads TGTGCCAGCAGCTCCGGGACAGTCCTCTACGAGCAGTACTTC.

V is TRBV18 and J is TRBJ2-7, with D tentatively TRBD1 (6 bases). Germline V lookup: CDR1 KGHSH, CDR2 LQKENI. Trimming stripped 3 bases from V and 1 base from J, with 10 bases between. CDR3 length: 14 residues. The CDR3 loop is CASSPRDKSYEQYF. In DNA, the CDR3 is TGTGCCAGCTCACCCCGGGACAAGTCCTACGAGCAGTACTTC. Looking up the rest from reference TRBV18 and TRBJ2-7 gives the full variable domain: NAGVMQNPRHLVRRRGQEARLRCSPMKGHSHVYWYRQLPEEGLKFMVYLQKENIIDESGMPKERFSAEFPKEGPSILRIQQVVRGDSAAYFCASSPRDKSYEQYFGPGTRLTVT.

This sequence joins TRBV25-1 and TRBJ2-2; maybe TRBD1 (5 bases). CDR1 and CDR2 (germline): MGHDK, SYGVNS. Trimming removed 1 base from V and 5 bases from J, with 8 bases in between. CDR3 length: 14 amino acids. The CDR3 is CASSEFKGTGELFF. The CDR3 nucleotides are TGTGCCAGCAGTGAATTCAAGGGGACCGGGGAGCTGTTTTTT.